This entry lists 30 T cell receptor beta chains sequenced from one sample in a study of cytomegalovirus exposure and HLA in healthy donors. The assay was immunoSEQ multiplex PCR, and TCRdb's table has in-frame clones only and misses some. The table lists tens of thousands of clones, 95% to 97% of them singletons, with 2% to 2.5% in the top ten. Input material: PBMCs. The source is a man younger than 35 in good health and CMV-seronegative.

V is TRBV9 and J is TRBJ1-2; D unresolved. The ends were cut back, 3 bases at V and 8 bases at J, with 23 bases in the middle. This CDR3 contains 16 residues. The germline CDR1 and CDR2 sequences are SGDLS and YYNGEE. CDR3 sequence: CASSATDAGVTEGYTF. In nucleotides, the CDR3 is TGTGCCAGCAGCGCCACGGATGCTGGCGTTACAGAAGGCTACACCTTC.

V and J are TRBV9 and TRBJ2-7; 9 bases map to TRBD1. From germline, CDR1 is SGDLS and CDR2 YYNGEE. V gave up 3 bases and J gave up 3 bases; unmatched junction bases: 4. This CDR3 region has 14 residues. CDR3 amino acids: CASSEGQGVYEQYF. The CDR3 nucleotides are TGTGCCAGCAGCGAGGGACAGGGAGTCTACGAGCAGTACTTC.

The chain recombines TRBV4-1 with TRBJ1-2, with 7 nucleotides matching TRBD1. Unmatched junction bases numbered 7, after V lost 2 bases and J lost 4 bases. The CDR3 consists of 15 residues. The germline CDR1 and CDR2 sequences are MGHRA and YSYEKL. The DNA of the CDR3 is TGCGCCAGCAGCCAAAGCACAGGGGATCGCTATGGCTACACCTTC. This gives the protein CASSQSTGDRYGYTF.

The chain employs TRBV9 and TRBJ2-1, with 13 bases identical to TRBD2. This CDR3 comprises 17 residues. CDR1 and CDR2 (germline): SGDLS, YYNGEE. The V gene end was trimmed by 2 bases and the J gene end by 5 bases; junction bases not matched to a gene: 7. Here the CDR3 DNA reads TGTGCCAGCAGCGTGGGTACTAGCGGGAGGGAACACAATGAGCAGTTCTTC. This encodes CASSVGTSGREHNEQFF.

V gene TRBV11-3 combines with J gene TRBJ2-7; TRBD1 aligns across 10 bases. The CDR3 loop spans 15 amino acids. J was trimmed by 1 base and V by 6 bases; bases with no gene match: 6. The germline V gene has CDR1 SGHNT and CDR2 YENEEA. The CDR3 nucleotides are TGTGCCAGCAGGGAACGGGACAGGGGATCCTACGAGCAGTACTTC. Encoded protein: CASRERDRGSYEQYF.

The chain combines TRBV18 with TRBJ1-3; 10 bases fit TRBD1. CDR3 length equals 18 residues. Germline CDR1 is KGHSH and CDR2 is LQKENI. V shed 3 bases and J 4 bases; nucleotides not matched to a gene: 12. The CDR3 DNA follows: TGTGCCAGCTCACCGATAATTCCGGGACAGGGGACCGGAAACACCATATATTTT. Encoded protein: CASSPIIPGQGTGNTIYF.

V usage is TRBV9 and J usage is TRBJ1-5; tentatively, D is TRBD1 (5 bases). The V and J ends lost 3 bases and 4 bases respectively, with 11 bases between them. In germline, CDR1 is SGDLS, CDR2 YYNGEE. The CDR3 covers 14 residues. CDR3 sequence reads: CASSASGGNQPQHF. CDR3 in DNA: TGTGCCAGCAGCGCCTCGGGGGGTAATCAGCCCCAGCATTTT.

The chain joins TRBV10-1 to TRBJ1-1; 12 nucleotides match TRBD1. Per the germline V gene, CDR1 is WNHNN and CDR2 is SYGVQD (reference sequence). This CDR3 region has 15 residues. After removal of 0 bases from V and 11 bases from J, the junction contained 7 bases not matched to a gene. As DNA, the CDR3 is TGCGCCAGCAGTGAGTCGAATCCGGGACAGGGGGCCGCTTTCTTT. The encoded protein is CASSESNPGQGAAFF.

V gene TRBV10-3 combines with J gene TRBJ1-1, with D possibly matching TRBD1 (5 bases). Between the trimmed V and J ends, which lost 11 bases and 1 base, there was a span of 14 bases. Per germline, CDR1 ENHRY and CDR2 SYGVKD. This CDR3 has 13 amino acids. Written as DNA, the CDR3 is TGTGCCGCCGGGGGGAGGGGGAACACTGAAGCTTTCTTT. Translated: CAAGGRGNTEAFF.

The CDR3 DNA reads TGTGCCAGCAGCCCTCTAGCGGGAGGGTACAATGAGCAGTTCTTC. Encoded protein: CASSPLAGGYNEQFF. This chain links TRBV7-2 with TRBJ2-1; 12 positions agree with TRBD2. CDR1 SGHTA and CDR2 FQGNSA come from the germline V gene. The CDR3 is 15 residues long. J was trimmed by 4 bases and V by 5 bases; bases with no gene match: 3.

Only one count was recorded for this clone. This sequence joins TRBV19 and TRBJ2-7, with 9 positions matching TRBD1. This CDR3 contains 14 residues. V shed 5 bases, J shed 5 bases, and the junction held 7 bases outside the gene matches. Germline V gives CDR1 LNHDA, CDR2 SQIVND (reference sequence). The CDR3 sequence is CASSGTGNPNEQYF. DNA for the CDR3: TGTGCCAGTAGTGGGACAGGGAATCCCAACGAGCAGTACTTC.

Only a few counts were recorded for this clone. The rearrangement uses TRBV7-9 and TRBJ2-7; TRBD2 matches at 10 bases. Trimming removed 10 bases from V and 2 bases from J; junction bases left unmatched: 8. In germline, CDR1 is SEHNR, CDR2 FQNEAQ (reference sequence). The CDR3 is made up of 14 amino acids. The CDR3 protein is CATTPSGSTYEQYF. The CDR3, as DNA: TGTGCCACCACGCCTAGCGGGAGTACCTACGAGCAGTACTTC.

The table lists this clone with a count of one. The J gene is TRBJ2-2, the V gene TRBV27, with D tentatively TRBD1 (7 bases). This CDR3 is 16 amino acids long. V was cut by 4 bases and J by 3 bases, with 15 bases left in between. CDR1 MNHEY and CDR2 SMNVEV come from the germline V gene (reference sequence). CDR3 residues: CASSSWTGGDTGELFF. The CDR3 coding sequence is TGTGCCAGCAGTTCCTGGACAGGAGGGGACACCGGGGAGCTGTTTTTT.

The chain carries TRBV5-1 and TRBJ1-1; possible D gene TRBD1, 6 bases. CDR1 is SGHRS, CDR2 YFSETQ, per germline. CDR3 length: 12 amino acids. The V and J ends lost 7 bases and 1 base respectively, with 8 bases between them. The CDR3 sequence is CASLGQNTEAFF. The CDR3, as DNA: TGCGCCAGCCTGGGACAGAACACTGAAGCTTTCTTT.

The chain has TRBV6-1 and TRBJ2-1; TRBD2 matches at 13 bases. V gave up 8 bases and J gave up 6 bases; unmatched junction bases: 7. The CDR3 extends over 15 amino acids. Germline V gene data show CDR1 as MNHNS and CDR2 as SASEGT. The CDR3 nucleotides read TGTGCCAGCGAAGGACTAGCGGGAGTATCCAATGAGCAGTTCTTC. Its protein product is CASEGLAGVSNEQFF.

The table lists this clone with a count of one. This sequence joins TRBV6-5 and TRBJ2-7; D may be TRBD1 (6 bases). Trimming pared 6 bases from V and 5 bases from J, leaving 17 bases between. This CDR3 contains 14 residues. Looked up from germline, CDR1 is MNHEY and CDR2 is SVGAGI. In DNA form, the CDR3 reads TGTGCCAGCAGGGACCTCAGGGGTTACGACGAGCAGTACTTC. This sequence encodes CASRDLRGYDEQYF.

The chain recombines TRBV2 with TRBJ2-7; D is uncertain. Germline CDR1 reads SNHLY; CDR2 reads FYNNEI. V was trimmed by 5 bases and J by 2 bases, leaving 7 bases between them. The CDR3 loop spans 12 amino acids. The CDR3 DNA sequence: TGTGCCAGCAGTAAGACAACCTACGAGCAGTACTTC. Encoded protein: CASSKTTYEQYF.

The V and J genes are TRBV28 and TRBJ1-1; D call uncertain. Germline V CDR1 and CDR2: MDHEN, SYDVKM. This CDR3 is built from 14 residues. With 3 bases removed from V and 3 bases from J, the gap between germline ends came to 11 bases. The CDR3 loop reads CASSFWRGDTEAFF. The DNA of the CDR3 is TGTGCCAGCAGTTTTTGGCGGGGTGACACTGAAGCTTTCTTT.

This clone appeared a single time. This chain joins TRBV28 and TRBJ2-7, with unresolved D. This CDR3 contains 17 residues. V lost 4 bases and J 6 bases, leaving 25 bases between the germline ends. The germline CDR1 and CDR2 sequences are MDHEN and SYDVKM. The CDR3 sequence: CASSSSSTVSSLLEQYF. The CDR3 DNA reads TGTGCCAGCAGTTCGTCCAGCACAGTATCCTCCCTACTCGAGCAGTACTTC.

The chain has TRBV2 and TRBJ2-2, with 8 bases identical to TRBD1. With V trimmed by 4 bases and J by 6 bases, 7 bases remained unmatched. This CDR3 contains 15 residues. Germline CDR1 reads SNHLY; CDR2 reads FYNNEI. The CDR3 region is CASSVKTGGAGELFF. For the CDR3, the DNA is TGTGCCAGCAGTGTTAAAACAGGGGGAGCCGGGGAGCTGTTTTTT. Full variable domain (remainder filled in from reference TRBV2 and TRBJ2-2): EPEVTQTPSHQVTQMGQEVILRCVPISNHLYFYWYRQILGQKVEFLVSFYNNEISEKSEIFDDQFSVERPDGSNFTLKIRSTKLEDSAMYFCASSVKTGGAGELFFGEGSRLTVL.

The chain joins TRBV4-1 to TRBJ2-1, with TRBD2 matching over 11 bases. Germline trimming cut 2 bases from V and 9 bases from J; bases unmatched to any gene: 6. The CDR3 contains 15 residues. CDR1 MGHRA and CDR2 YSYEKL come from the germline V gene. The CDR3 protein is CASSQLTSGSIEQFF. CDR3 nucleotide sequence: TGCGCCAGCAGCCAACTTACTAGCGGGAGCATTGAGCAGTTCTTC.

The CDR3 bases are TGTGCCAGCAGTCGACAGGCCGGCTTCTATGGCTACACCTTC. Translated, it gives CASSRQAGFYGYTF. The chain links TRBV6-5 to TRBJ1-2; TRBD1 is a possible D gene (6 bases). The CDR3 runs to 14 residues. Germline V gives CDR1 MNHEY, CDR2 SVGAGI. V was trimmed by 5 bases and J by 4 bases, leaving 14 bases between them.

The chain employs TRBV7-8 and TRBJ2-3, with TRBD2 matching 9 bases. The CDR3 runs 15 residues. J gave up 4 bases and V 8 bases, and 10 bases lay outside the gene matches. Per germline, CDR1 SGHVS and CDR2 FQNEAQ. The CDR3, as DNA: TGTGCCAGCGCCGCATATAGCGGGAGCCCAGATACGCAGTATTTT. Its translation: CASAAYSGSPDTQYF.

The chain uses TRBV7-9 and TRBJ2-2, with 9 positions matching TRBD1. CDR3 length equals 16 residues. With 4 bases clipped from V and 1 base from J, the junction kept 4 bases outside the gene matches. Germline V lookup: CDR1 SEHNR, CDR2 FQNEAQ (reference sequence). The CDR3 nucleotides read TGTGCCAGCAGCTCTACGGGACAGGGGAACACCGGGGAGCTGTTTTTT. This gives the protein CASSSTGQGNTGELFF.

The chain combines TRBV6-6 with TRBJ2-3, with 7 bases that match TRBD2. CDR1 MNHNY and CDR2 SVGAGI come from the germline V gene (reference sequence). This CDR3 has 13 amino acids. Germline trimming cut 2 bases from V and 5 bases from J; bases unmatched to any gene: 1. The CDR3 nucleotides are TGTGCCAGCAGTTACGCGGGGGTAGATACGCAGTATTTT. Amino acid sequence: CASSYAGVDTQYF.

In DNA, the CDR3 is TGTGCCAGCAGCGCAACCCGGGTTATCTCTGGGGCCAACGTCCTGACTTTC. Protein: CASSATRVISGANVLTF. V and J are TRBV7-9 and TRBJ2-6; D is unclear. The V end lost 5 bases, the J end lost 0 bases, and 14 bases lay between the germline ends. The CDR3 runs to 17 residues. In germline, CDR1 is SEHNR, CDR2 FQNEAQ (reference sequence).

The V and J genes are TRBV28 and TRBJ2-7, with 9 nucleotides matching TRBD1. V shed 4 bases and J 2 bases; nucleotides not matched to a gene: 9. This CDR3 has 16 amino acids. The germline V gene encodes CDR1 MDHEN and CDR2 SYDVKM. For the CDR3, the DNA is TGTGCCAGCAGTTCCTGGGACAGGGAAAAGACCTACGAGCAGTACTTC. As protein: CASSSWDREKTYEQYF.

The chain combines TRBV6-7 with TRBJ1-5; possibly TRBD1 for D (5 bases). TRBV6-7 is assigned to the ORF class and has an uncertain function. The CDR3 length is 16 residues. V dropped 1 base and J dropped 5 bases, with 15 bases sitting between them. The CDR3 sequence: CASSYFDRTLDQPQHF. In nucleotides, the CDR3 is TGTGCCAGCAGTTACTTTGACAGAACCCTCGATCAGCCCCAGCATTTT.

The V gene is TRBV25-1, the J gene TRBJ2-7; 10 bases align to TRBD2. V lost 3 bases to trimming and J lost 4 bases; unmatched junction nucleotides: 3. The germline gives CDR1 MGHDK, CDR2 SYGVNS. The CDR3 is 14 residues long. The CDR3 spells CASSDGLAVYEQYF. The CDR3 DNA is TGTGCCAGCAGTGATGGACTAGCGGTTTACGAGCAGTACTTC.

This clone is termed medium-sized. The chain uses TRBV19 and TRBJ1-2, with a possible D match to TRBD1 (5 bases). The germline V gene has CDR1 LNHDA and CDR2 SQIVND (reference sequence). This CDR3 region has 12 residues. The ends were cut back, 7 bases at V and 5 bases at J, with 11 bases in the middle. The CDR3 reads CASTTAGYGYTF. CDR3 nucleotide sequence: TGTGCCAGTACCACCGCAGGGTATGGCTACACCTTC.